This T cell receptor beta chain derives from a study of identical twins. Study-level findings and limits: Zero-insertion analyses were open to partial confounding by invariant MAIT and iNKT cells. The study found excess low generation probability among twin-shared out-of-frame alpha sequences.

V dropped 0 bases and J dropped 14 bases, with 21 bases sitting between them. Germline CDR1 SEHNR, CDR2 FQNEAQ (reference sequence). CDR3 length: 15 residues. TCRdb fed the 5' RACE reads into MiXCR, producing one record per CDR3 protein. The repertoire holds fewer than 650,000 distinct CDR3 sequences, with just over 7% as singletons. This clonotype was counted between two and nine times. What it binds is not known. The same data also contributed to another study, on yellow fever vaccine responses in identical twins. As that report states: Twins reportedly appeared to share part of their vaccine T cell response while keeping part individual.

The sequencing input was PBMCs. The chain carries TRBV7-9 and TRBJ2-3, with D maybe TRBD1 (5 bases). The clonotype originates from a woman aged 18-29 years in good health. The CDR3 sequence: CASSLAQGADTQRYF. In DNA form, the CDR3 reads TGTGCCAGCAGCTTAGCGCAAGGGGCGGACACTCAAAGGTATTTT. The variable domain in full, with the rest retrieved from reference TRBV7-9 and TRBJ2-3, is DTGVSQNPRHKITKRGQNVTFRCDPISEHNRLYWYRQTLGQGPEFLTYFQNEAQLEKSRLLSDRFSAERPKGSFSTLEIQRTEQGDSAMYLCASSLAQGADTQRYFGPGTRLTVL.